This T cell receptor beta chain was sequenced during a study of T cells after yellow fever vaccination. Findings and caveats of the study: It was a weaker secondary response, yet one that peaked faster, at day 5 versus 15. After the booster, over 95% of CD4 and about 90% of CD8 primary-response clones were re-detected. One caveat is that FACS-sorted repertoires could contain abundant clonotypes contaminating from the bulk population.

TCRdb reanalysed the 5' RACE reads using MiXCR and keeps one entry per CDR3 protein. Of some 240,000 distinct CDR3 sequences in the sample, approximately 3.2% were seen once. CDR3 size: 13 residues. The V gene lost 1 base and the J gene lost 8 bases, with 10 bases spanning the gap. Germline V gene data show CDR1 as SGHRS and CDR2 as YFSETQ. This clonotype came up many times. The antigen is not known. This rearrangement joins TRBV5-1 to TRBJ2-1; no clear D gene. The receptor was isolated from a man aged 18-30 years who received the YFV17D yellow fever vaccine. The sample was CD4+ T cells sorted from PBMCs, taken 10 days after the yellow fever booster vaccination. The CDR3 nucleotides read TGCGCCAGCAGCTTGAACTGGGGTCATGAGCAGTTCTTC. Its translation is CASSLNWGHEQFF.